The 28 T cell receptor beta chains listed next were all sequenced from one sample in a study of response to subunit inactivated influenza vaccine. TCRdb re-called the RT-PCR reads with MiXCR, one entry per CDR3 protein. The sample lists hundreds of thousands of distinct CDR3 sequences, approximately 24% occurring once. This sample comprised CD4+ T cells sorted from PBMCs, obtained around 5 days after vaccination. Receptors originate from a man in his forties or fifties who received an inactivated influenza vaccine.

This clonotype has just a few counts. The gene calls are TRBV2 and TRBJ2-1; D is unclear. This CDR3 has 12 amino acids. The V gene lost 4 bases and the J gene lost 2 bases, with 3 bases spanning the gap. Germline V gene lookup returns CDR1 SNHLY and CDR2 FYNNEI. In DNA, the CDR3 is TGTGCCAGCAGTGGGCCCTACAATGAGCAGTTCTTC. It specifies CASSGPYNEQFF.

In its sample, this clonotype was seen a few times. The chain combines TRBV18 with TRBJ1-6; 7 nucleotides line up with TRBD1. Germline V gene lookup returns CDR1 KGHSH and CDR2 LQKENI. CDR3 size: 14 residues. V lost 4 bases and J lost 5; bases outside the gene matches: 2. CDR3 nucleotides: TGTGCCAGCTCACTCGGACAGGATAATTCACCCCTCCACTTT. Protein product: CASSLGQDNSPLHF.

This clonotype appeared a few times. One end of the junction does not line up with germline, which may come from a read error. The chain combines TRBV5-6 with TRBJ1-4, with D maybe TRBD1 (6 bases). Germline-derived CDR1 and CDR2 are SGHDT and YYEEEE. The CDR3 length is 14 residues. CDR3 in amino acids: CASSLDSRNEKLFF. CDR3 DNA sequence: TGTGCCAGCAGTTTGGACAGCCGTAATGAAAAACTGTTTTTT.

This clonotype was seen a few times. The J gene is TRBJ2-3, the V gene TRBV2; 7 bases match TRBD1. With V trimmed by 6 bases and J by 4 bases, 7 bases remained unmatched. The CDR3 has 14 residues. CDR1 and CDR2 (germline): SNHLY, FYNNEI. The CDR3 DNA sequence: TGTGCCAGCAGGAGGGGGCAGGGAGCAGATACGCAGTATTTT. Protein product: CASRRGQGADTQYF.

This clonotype occurred a few times. CDR3 sequence reads: CASSLVNTIYF. The CDR3 DNA reads as TGTGCCAGCAGTTTGGTTAACACCATATATTTT. The chain links TRBV12-3 or TRBV12-4 to TRBJ1-3; D gene unclear. The V end lost 3 bases, the J end lost 7 bases, and 4 bases lay between the germline ends. CDR3 length equals 11 residues.

The genes are TRBV19 and TRBJ2-2; D remains ambiguous. The CDR3 has 16 residues. The ends were cut back, 7 bases at V and 0 bases at J, with 15 bases in the middle. Germline lookup yields CDR1 LNHDA and CDR2 SQIVND (reference sequence). The CDR3 is CASTIHGRTNTGELFF. CDR3 sequence (DNA): TGTGCCAGTACTATCCACGGACGTACGAACACCGGGGAGCTGTTTTTT.

This clonotype has more than one count but fewer than ten. The V and J genes are TRBV12-3 or TRBV12-4 and TRBJ2-1; 12 bases fit TRBD2. The junction had 4 bases not matched to a gene; V was cut back by 9 bases and J by 7 bases. The length of the CDR3 is 13 residues. CDR3 nucleotides: TGTGCCAGTAGAGGACTAGCGGGGAATGAGCAGTTCTTC. It yields the protein CASRGLAGNEQFF.

This clonotype occurred many times. The chain employs TRBV5-1 and TRBJ2-2, with 8 bases lining up with TRBD1. Germline loops: CDR1 SGHRS, CDR2 YFSETQ. The CDR3 is made up of 16 amino acids. With V trimmed by 4 bases and J by 5 bases, 10 bases remained unmatched. CDR3 sequence (DNA): TGCGCCAGCAGCCCCCGGACAGGGTCGGAAACCGGGGAGCTGTTTTTT. This encodes CASSPRTGSETGELFF.

The rearrangement uses TRBV20-1 and TRBJ2-7; 7 positions match TRBD2. Germline CDR1 is DFQATT and CDR2 is SNEGSKA (reference sequence). V gave up 7 bases and J gave up 7 bases; unmatched junction bases: 19. The CDR3 totals 15 residues. The CDR3 sequence: CSVPEARAGVREQYF. In DNA, the CDR3 is TGCAGTGTTCCGGAAGCGAGGGCGGGAGTGAGGGAGCAGTACTTC.

The chain carries TRBV5-1 and TRBJ2-2; possibly TRBD1 or TRBD2 for D (5 bases each). Germline V lookup: CDR1 SGHRS, CDR2 YFSETQ. The CDR3 runs 15 residues. The V end was cut by 4 bases, the J end by 0 bases, with 10 bases between. The CDR3 spells CASSRRGSNTGELFF. CDR3 coding DNA: TGCGCCAGCAGCCGACGGGGCTCGAACACCGGGGAGCTGTTTTTT.

This clonotype was found a few times. This sequence joins TRBV3-1 and TRBJ1-5; weak D call: TRBD1 (6 bases). Trimming removed 2 bases from V and 2 bases from J, with 10 bases in between. The CDR3 consists of 15 residues. Germline values: CDR1 LGHDT, CDR2 YNNKEL (reference sequence). The CDR3 here is CASSQTGTRNQPQHF. CDR3 in DNA: TGTGCCAGCAGCCAAACGGGGACACGCAATCAGCCCCAGCATTTT.

This clonotype was detected only a few times. The chain uses TRBV11-2 and TRBJ2-7; TRBD2 agrees at 13 bases. The CDR3 loop spans 14 amino acids. CDR1 SGHAT and CDR2 FQNNGV come from the germline V gene. The junction had 2 bases not matched to a gene; V was cut back by 5 bases and J by 4 bases. The CDR3 region is CASSRTSGGYEQYF. The CDR3 DNA reads TGTGCCAGCAGCCGGACTAGCGGGGGTTACGAGCAGTACTTC.

The V gene is TRBV28, the J gene TRBJ2-1, with 9 nucleotides matching TRBD1. CDR3 size: 14 residues. Germline CDR1 and CDR2: MDHEN and SYDVKM. Unmatched junction bases numbered 4, after V lost 4 bases and J lost 6 bases. The DNA for the CDR3 is TGTGCCAGCAGTTCTCCGGGACAGGGCAATGAGCAGTTCTTC. It translates to CASSSPGQGNEQFF.

This clonotype has a handful of counts. This chain joins TRBV27 and TRBJ1-1; TRBD1 agrees at 10 bases. CDR1 and CDR2 (germline): MNHEY, SMNVEV (reference sequence). V was pared by 5 bases and J by 1 base, with 4 bases of the junction left unmatched. This CDR3 has 15 residues. CDR3 DNA: TGTGCCAGCAGTAAACGACAGGGGGCGAACACTGAAGCTTTCTTT. Translating gives CASSKRQGANTEAFF.

This chain uses TRBV20-1 with TRBJ2-3; TRBD2 is a possible D gene (6 bases). The CDR3 has 19 residues. The V end was cut by 0 bases, the J end by 2 bases, with 24 bases between. Germline CDR1 reads DFQATT; CDR2 reads SNEGSKA (reference sequence). The chain's CDR3 is CSARELGGPLGGLTDTQYF. The DNA of the CDR3 is TGCAGTGCTAGAGAATTGGGGGGTCCGCTAGGAGGGCTCACAGATACGCAGTATTTT.

The gene calls are TRBV12-3 or TRBV12-4 and TRBJ1-1, with D perhaps TRBD1 (6 bases). This CDR3 has 16 residues. V lost 3 bases and J 6 bases, leaving 20 bases between the germline ends. In DNA form, the CDR3 reads TGTGCCAGCAGTTTTGTGGGAACAGGGTCGATTCCTGAAGCTTTCTTT. Translated, it gives CASSFVGTGSIPEAFF.

There are a few counts of this clonotype. The chain links TRBV6-1 to TRBJ2-3; 8 bases map to TRBD2. The CDR3 length is 15 residues. The ends lost 8 bases at V and 6 bases at J; junction bases unmatched: 13. CDR1 and CDR2 (germline): MNHNS, SASEGT. The CDR3 loop is CASAEFGLAYDTQYF. CDR3 in DNA: TGTGCCAGCGCAGAGTTCGGACTAGCTTACGATACGCAGTATTTT.

This clonotype was counted once. J is TRBJ2-7 and V is TRBV20-1; 12 bases line up with TRBD2. Germline-derived CDR1 and CDR2 are DFQATT and SNEGSKA (reference sequence). This CDR3 has 15 residues. V gave up 1 base and J gave up 0 bases; unmatched junction bases: 1. The CDR3 is CSARGTSGASYEQYF. DNA for the CDR3: TGCAGTGCTAGAGGGACTAGCGGGGCCTCCTACGAGCAGTACTTC.

This clonotype was detected only a few times. V is TRBV4-1 and J is TRBJ2-7; a possible D gene is TRBD2 (6 bases). The CDR3 totals 15 residues. Germline loops: CDR1 MGHRA, CDR2 YSYEKL. The V end lost 4 bases, the J end lost 0 bases, and 13 bases lay between the germline ends. CDR3 in amino acids: CASSPNDGSSYEQYF. The CDR3 region has the DNA TGCGCCAGCAGCCCGAATGACGGGAGCTCCTACGAGCAGTACTTC.

The chain carries TRBV7-2 and TRBJ2-5; D might be TRBD1 (5 bases). CDR3 length: 15 amino acids. CDR1 is SGHTA and CDR2 is FQGNSA in the germline V gene. V was clipped by 0 bases and J by 1 base, with 9 bases between them. CDR3 DNA sequence: TGTGCCAGCAGCTTAGCTGCAGGGATCCAAGAGACCCAGTACTTC. Its translation is CASSLAAGIQETQYF. The full variable domain, rest sourced from reference TRBV7-2 and TRBJ2-5, is GAGVSQSPSNKVTEKGKDVELRCDPISGHTALYWYRQSLGQGLEFLIYFQGNSAPDKSGLPSDRFSAERTGGSVSTLTIQRTQQEDSAVYLCASSLAAGIQETQYFGPGTRLLVL.

This clonotype was recorded a few times. Here the CDR3 DNA reads TGTGCCAGCAGTAATAGCGGGAGGGCCGTAGATACGCAGTATTTT. Translation: CASSNSGRAVDTQYF. V usage is TRBV25-1 and J usage is TRBJ2-3, with 11 bases that match TRBD2. This CDR3 has 15 residues. CDR1 and CDR2 (germline): MGHDK, SYGVNS. J lost 5 bases, V lost 5 bases, and 6 bases had no gene match.

The rearrangement links TRBV20-1 to TRBJ2-1; TRBD2 matches 14 bases. The CDR3 runs 16 residues. The V segment lost 6 bases and the J segment 3 bases; nucleotides outside the gene matches: 7. In germline, CDR1 is DFQATT, CDR2 SNEGSKA (reference sequence). Written as DNA, the CDR3 is TGCAGTGCCGAAGGGACTAGCGGGAGCCACTACAATGAGCAGTTCTTC. Translation gives CSAEGTSGSHYNEQFF.

This clonotype was seen only a few times. For the CDR3, the DNA is TGTGCCAGCATGATATTCGAACGCACCGGGGAGCTGTTTTTT. Its protein is CASMIFERTGELFF. V usage is TRBV6-5 and J usage is TRBJ2-2; no clear D gene. With 7 bases removed from V and 4 bases from J, the gap between germline ends came to 13 bases. The CDR3 has 14 amino acids. The germline gives CDR1 MNHEY, CDR2 SVGAGI.

The rearrangement links TRBV5-1 to TRBJ1-1; 10 bases are shared with TRBD1. Germline trimming cut 4 bases from V and 8 bases from J; bases unmatched to any gene: 8. The CDR3 has 14 amino acids. The germline CDR1 and CDR2 sequences are SGHRS and YFSETQ. CDR3 protein: CASSPDRGFGEAFF. The CDR3 DNA reads as TGCGCCAGCAGCCCGGACAGGGGGTTCGGAGAAGCTTTCTTT.

This clonotype was seen once. The V gene is TRBV6-1, the J gene TRBJ2-1, with D unresolved. The CDR3 loop spans 10 amino acids. Per germline, CDR1 MNHNS and CDR2 SASEGT. Trimming left V 2 bases short and J 12 bases short, with 5 bases between. The CDR3 reads CASSERLQFF. Written as DNA, the CDR3 is TGTGCCAGCAGTGAAAGGTTGCAGTTCTTC.

V gene TRBV20-1 combines with J gene TRBJ1-2; 7 bases line up with TRBD1. The V gene end was trimmed by 3 bases and the J gene end by 4 bases; junction bases not matched to a gene: 11. Germline V lookup: CDR1 DFQATT, CDR2 SNEGSKA (reference sequence). The CDR3 sequence is 15 residues long. The CDR3 DNA reads TGCAGTGCTAGCGTCCGTACAGGGGCCCCCTATGGCTACACCTTC. As protein: CSASVRTGAPYGYTF.

This clonotype was detected many times. This chain connects TRBV25-1 to TRBJ2-1, with unresolved D. This CDR3 spans 12 amino acids. The V gene's germline CDR1 is MGHDK and CDR2 SYGVNS. Trimming took off 5 bases at V and 7 bases at J, with 9 bases between the two ends. CDR3 sequence reads: CASSLFSNEQFF. The DNA of the CDR3 is TGTGCCAGCAGTCTCTTCTCAAATGAGCAGTTCTTC. The full variable domain, with the rest looked up from reference TRBV25-1 and TRBJ2-1, is EADIYQTPRYLVIGTGKKITLECSQTMGHDKMYWYQQDPGMELHLIHYSYGVNSTEKGDLSSESTVSRIRTEHFPLTLESARPSHTSQYLCASSLFSNEQFFGPGTRLTVL.

This clonotype was found a few times. V usage is TRBV12-3 or TRBV12-4 and J usage is TRBJ1-2, with D possibly being TRBD1 (6 bases). The CDR3 covers 13 residues. The V gene lost 5 bases and the J gene lost 6 bases, with 13 bases spanning the gap. CDR3 sequence: CASSRTGNHGYTF. The DNA of the CDR3 is TGTGCCAGCAGTCGAACAGGGAATCATGGCTACACCTTC.